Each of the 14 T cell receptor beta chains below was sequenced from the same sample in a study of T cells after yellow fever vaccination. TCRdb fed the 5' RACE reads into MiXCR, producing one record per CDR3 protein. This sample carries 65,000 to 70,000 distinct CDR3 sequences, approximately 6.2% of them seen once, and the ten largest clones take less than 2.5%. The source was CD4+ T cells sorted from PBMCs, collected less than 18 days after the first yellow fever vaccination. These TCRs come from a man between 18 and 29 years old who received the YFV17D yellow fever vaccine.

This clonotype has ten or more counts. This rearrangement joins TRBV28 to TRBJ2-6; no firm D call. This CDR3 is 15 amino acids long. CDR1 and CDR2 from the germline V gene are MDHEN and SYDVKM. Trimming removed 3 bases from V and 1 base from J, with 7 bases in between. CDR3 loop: CASSFRVSGANVLTF. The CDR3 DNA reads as TGTGCCAGCAGTTTCCGGGTGTCTGGGGCCAACGTCCTGACTTTC.

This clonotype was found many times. The CDR3 DNA is TGTGCCAGCAGCCTGTTTGGCGTAGAAAATGAGCAGTTCTTC. Translation: CASSLFGVENEQFF. The chain employs TRBV7-2 and TRBJ2-1; D gene unclear. Germline V gene sequence: CDR1 SGHTA, CDR2 FQGNSA. The V end lost 5 bases, the J end lost 7 bases, and 15 bases lay between the germline ends. The CDR3 runs 14 residues.

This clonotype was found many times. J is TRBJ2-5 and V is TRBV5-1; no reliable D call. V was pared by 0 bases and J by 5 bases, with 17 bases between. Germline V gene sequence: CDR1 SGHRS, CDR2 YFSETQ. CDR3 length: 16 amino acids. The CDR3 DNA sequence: TGCGCCAGCAGCTTGGCTCCAGGTCCCGCCCGGGAGACCCAGTACTTC. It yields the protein CASSLAPGPARETQYF.

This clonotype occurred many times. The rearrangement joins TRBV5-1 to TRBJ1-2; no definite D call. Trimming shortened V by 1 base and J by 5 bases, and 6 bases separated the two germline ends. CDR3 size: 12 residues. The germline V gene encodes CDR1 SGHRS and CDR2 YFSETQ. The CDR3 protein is CASSLSGYGYTF. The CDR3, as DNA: TGCGCCAGCAGCTTGTCTGGGTATGGCTACACCTTC.

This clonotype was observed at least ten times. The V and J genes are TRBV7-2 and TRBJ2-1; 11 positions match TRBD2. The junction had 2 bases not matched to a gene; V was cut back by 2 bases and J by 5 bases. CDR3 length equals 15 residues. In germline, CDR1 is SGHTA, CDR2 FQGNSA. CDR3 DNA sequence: TGTGCCAGCAGCTTAAGACTAGCGGGGAACAATGAGCAGTTCTTC. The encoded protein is CASSLRLAGNNEQFF.

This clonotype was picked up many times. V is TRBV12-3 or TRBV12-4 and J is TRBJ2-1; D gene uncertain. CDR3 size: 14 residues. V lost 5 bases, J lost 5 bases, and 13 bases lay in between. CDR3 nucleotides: TGTGCCAGCAGTACGTTTGTGATGAACAATGAGCAGTTCTTC. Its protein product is CASSTFVMNNEQFF.

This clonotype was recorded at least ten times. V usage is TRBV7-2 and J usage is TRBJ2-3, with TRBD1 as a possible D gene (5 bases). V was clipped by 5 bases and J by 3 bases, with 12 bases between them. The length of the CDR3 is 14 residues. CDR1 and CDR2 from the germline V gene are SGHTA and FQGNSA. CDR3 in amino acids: CASSPAGSTDTQYF. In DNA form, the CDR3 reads TGTGCCAGCAGCCCGGCAGGGTCAACAGATACGCAGTATTTT.

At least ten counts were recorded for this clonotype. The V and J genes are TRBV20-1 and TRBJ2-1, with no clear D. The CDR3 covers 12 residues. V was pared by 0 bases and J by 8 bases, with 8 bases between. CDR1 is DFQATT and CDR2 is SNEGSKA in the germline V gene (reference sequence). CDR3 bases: TGCAGTGCTAGAGAATCCGGTTATGAGCAGTTCTTC. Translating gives CSARESGYEQFF.

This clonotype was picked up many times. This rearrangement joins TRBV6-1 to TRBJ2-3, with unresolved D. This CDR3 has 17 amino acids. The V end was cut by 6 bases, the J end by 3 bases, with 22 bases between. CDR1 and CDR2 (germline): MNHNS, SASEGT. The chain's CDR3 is CASSPPARAPRTDTQYF. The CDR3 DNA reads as TGTGCCAGCAGCCCCCCCGCCCGAGCCCCACGAACAGATACGCAGTATTTT.

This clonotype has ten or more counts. The CDR3 loop is CATSRARGGSDNEQFF. The CDR3 DNA reads TGTGCCACCAGCAGGGCCCGGGGGGGGTCGGACAATGAGCAGTTCTTC. V is TRBV15 and J is TRBJ2-1; 8 bases are a match to TRBD2. Trimming at V came to 3 bases and at J to 5 bases, leaving 9 bases not matched to a gene. In germline, CDR1 is LNHNV, CDR2 YYDKDF (reference sequence). The CDR3 contains 16 residues.

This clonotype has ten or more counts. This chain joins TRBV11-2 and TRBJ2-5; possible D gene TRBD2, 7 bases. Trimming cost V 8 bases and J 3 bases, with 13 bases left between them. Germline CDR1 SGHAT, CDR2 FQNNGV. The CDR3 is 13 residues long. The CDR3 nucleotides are TGTGCCAGCGGACGGGGGGCAGAAGAGACCCAGTACTTC. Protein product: CASGRGAEETQYF.

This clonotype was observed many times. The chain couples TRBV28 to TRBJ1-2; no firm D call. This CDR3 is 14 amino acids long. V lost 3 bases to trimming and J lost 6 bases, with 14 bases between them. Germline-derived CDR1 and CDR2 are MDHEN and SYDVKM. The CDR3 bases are TGTGCCAGCAGTTTGGCGGTGATGGTGCATGGCTACACCTTC. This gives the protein CASSLAVMVHGYTF.

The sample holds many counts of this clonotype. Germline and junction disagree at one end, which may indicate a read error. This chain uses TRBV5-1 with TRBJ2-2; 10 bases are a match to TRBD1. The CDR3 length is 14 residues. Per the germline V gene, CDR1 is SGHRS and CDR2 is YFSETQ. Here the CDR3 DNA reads TGCGCCAGCAGCCGGGGACAGGGGAACGGGGAACTGTTTTTT. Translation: CASSRGQGNGELFF.

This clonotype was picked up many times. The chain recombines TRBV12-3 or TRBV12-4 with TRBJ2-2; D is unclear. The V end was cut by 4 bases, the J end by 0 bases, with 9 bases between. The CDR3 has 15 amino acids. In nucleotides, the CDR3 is TGTGCCAGCAGTTACCGGGCCGCGAACACCGGGGAGCTGTTTTTT. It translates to CASSYRAANTGELFF.